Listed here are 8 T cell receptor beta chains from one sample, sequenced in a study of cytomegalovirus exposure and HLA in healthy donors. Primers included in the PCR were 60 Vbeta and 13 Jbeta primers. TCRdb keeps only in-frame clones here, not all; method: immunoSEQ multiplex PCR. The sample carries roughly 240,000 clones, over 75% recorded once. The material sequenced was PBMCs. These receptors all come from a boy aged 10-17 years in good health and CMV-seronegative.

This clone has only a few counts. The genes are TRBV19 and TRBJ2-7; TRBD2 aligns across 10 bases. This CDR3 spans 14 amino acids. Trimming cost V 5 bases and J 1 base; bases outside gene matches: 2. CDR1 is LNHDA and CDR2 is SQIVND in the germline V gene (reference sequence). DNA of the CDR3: TGTGCCAGTAGTTTACTAGCGGGGTCCTACGAGCAGTACTTC. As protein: CASSLLAGSYEQYF.

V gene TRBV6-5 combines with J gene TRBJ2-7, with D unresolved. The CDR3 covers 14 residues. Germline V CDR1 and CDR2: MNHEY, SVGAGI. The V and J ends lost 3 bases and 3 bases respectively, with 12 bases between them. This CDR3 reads CASSYEAVNYEQYF. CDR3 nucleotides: TGTGCCAGCAGTTATGAGGCGGTGAACTACGAGCAGTACTTC.

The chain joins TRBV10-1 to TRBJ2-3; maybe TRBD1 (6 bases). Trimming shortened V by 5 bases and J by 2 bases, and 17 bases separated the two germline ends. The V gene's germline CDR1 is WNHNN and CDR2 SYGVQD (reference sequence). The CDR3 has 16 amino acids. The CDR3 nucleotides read TGCGCCAGCAGTCGAGCCGGGACACATACCACAGATACGCAGTATTTT. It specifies CASSRAGTHTTDTQYF.

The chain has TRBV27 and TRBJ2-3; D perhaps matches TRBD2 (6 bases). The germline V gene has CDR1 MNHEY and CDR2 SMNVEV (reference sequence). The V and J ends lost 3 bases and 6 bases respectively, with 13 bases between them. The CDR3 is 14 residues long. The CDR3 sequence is CASSFWGVLDTQYF. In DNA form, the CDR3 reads TGTGCCAGCAGTTTTTGGGGGGTACTGGATACGCAGTATTTT.

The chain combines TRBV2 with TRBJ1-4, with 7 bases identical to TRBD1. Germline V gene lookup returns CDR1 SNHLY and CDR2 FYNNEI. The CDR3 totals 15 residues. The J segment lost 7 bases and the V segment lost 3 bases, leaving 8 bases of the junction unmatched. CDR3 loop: CASSDQGVGFEKLFF. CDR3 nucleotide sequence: TGTGCCAGCAGTGACCAGGGGGTCGGTTTTGAAAAACTGTTTTTT. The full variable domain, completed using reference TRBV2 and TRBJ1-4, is EPEVTQTPSHQVTQMGQEVILRCVPISNHLYFYWYRQILGQKVEFLVSFYNNEISEKSEIFDDQFSVERPDGSNFTLKIRSTKLEDSAMYFCASSDQGVGFEKLFFGSGTQLSVL.

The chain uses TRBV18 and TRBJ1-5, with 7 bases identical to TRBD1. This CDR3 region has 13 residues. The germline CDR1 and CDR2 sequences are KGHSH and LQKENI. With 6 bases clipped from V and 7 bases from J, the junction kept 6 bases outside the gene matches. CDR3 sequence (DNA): TGTGCCAGCTCCACGACAGGGTGGCAGCCCCAGCATTTT. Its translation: CASSTTGWQPQHF.

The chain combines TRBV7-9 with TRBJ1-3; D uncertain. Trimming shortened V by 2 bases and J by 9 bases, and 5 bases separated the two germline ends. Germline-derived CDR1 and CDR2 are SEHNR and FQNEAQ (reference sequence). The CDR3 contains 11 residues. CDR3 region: CASSLNRTIYF. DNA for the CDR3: TGTGCCAGCAGCTTAAATCGCACCATATATTTT.

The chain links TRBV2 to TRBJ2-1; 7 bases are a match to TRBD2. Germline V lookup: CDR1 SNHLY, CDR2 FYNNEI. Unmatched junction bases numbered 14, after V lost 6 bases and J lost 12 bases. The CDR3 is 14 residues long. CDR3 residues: CASSWGGVSGGQFF. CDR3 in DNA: TGTGCCAGCAGCTGGGGAGGGGTTTCCGGGGGGCAGTTCTTC.